One and the same sample provided the 21 T cell receptor beta chains below, sequenced in a study of blood T cell repertoires in COVID-19. TCRdb keeps only in-frame clones here, not all; method: immunoSEQ multiplex PCR. This sample has approximately 230,000 clones, with roughly 83% found just once. The sample consisted of peripheral blood. The receptor source for this set is a man of 80 years or more with acute or convalescent COVID-19.

In this sample, this clone turned up a few times. The same CDR3 is also encoded by other DNA sequences in this sample. The rearrangement uses TRBV28 and TRBJ1-5; 7 bases line up with TRBD1. V lost 5 bases and J lost 5; bases outside the gene matches: 3. The CDR3 sequence is 13 residues long. Germline CDR1 is MDHEN and CDR2 is SYDVKM. CDR3 coding DNA: TGTGCCAGCAGTCGGACAGGCTATCAGCCCCAGCATTTT. Residues: CASSRTGYQPQHF.

This clone was detected only once. The chain is built from TRBV29-1 and TRBJ2-7; maybe TRBD2 (6 bases). Germline-derived CDR1 and CDR2 are SQVTM and ANQGSEA. V was pared by 7 bases and J by 3 bases, with 19 bases between. The CDR3 is made up of 14 amino acids. CDR3 loop: CSARPGERSYEQYF. Written as DNA, the CDR3 is TGCAGCGCCCGCCCGGGAGAGCGGAGCTACGAGCAGTACTTC.

J is TRBJ2-7 and V is TRBV5-4, with 9 nucleotides matching TRBD1. V gave up 3 bases and J gave up 3 bases; unmatched junction bases: 7. Germline V CDR1 and CDR2: SGHNT, YYREEE (reference sequence). This CDR3 has 15 amino acids. The CDR3, as DNA: TGTGCCAGCAGCTCGCTAACAGGGGGCGGCTACGAGCAGTACTTC. Protein sequence: CASSSLTGGGYEQYF.

The V gene is TRBV24-1, the J gene TRBJ1-2; D gene unclear. Trimming stripped 3 bases from V and 6 bases from J, with 10 bases between. This CDR3 comprises 13 residues. Germline lookup yields CDR1 KGHDR and CDR2 SFDVKD. CDR3: CATSDPGLHGYTF. Written as DNA, the CDR3 is TGTGCCACCAGTGATCCGGGTTTACATGGCTACACCTTC.

This clone has just a few counts. The chain joins TRBV6-5 to TRBJ1-5; 10 bases match TRBD1. The CDR3 spans 15 residues. Germline CDR1 and CDR2: MNHEY and SVGAGI. Trimming took 6 bases from V and 2 from J; bases not matched to a gene: 4. The CDR3 DNA reads as TGTGCCAGCAGAGCTGACAGGGGGCGCAATCAGCCCCAGCATTTT. Translation: CASRADRGRNQPQHF.

This clone was observed a few times. This chain uses TRBV5-1 with TRBJ2-7, with D perhaps TRBD1 (5 bases). This CDR3 contains 15 residues. Germline V lookup: CDR1 SGHRS, CDR2 YFSETQ. With 0 bases removed from V and 2 bases from J, the gap between germline ends came to 12 bases. This chain's CDR3 is CASSLAGQPTYEQYF. Here the CDR3 DNA reads TGCGCCAGCAGCTTGGCAGGGCAGCCTACCTACGAGCAGTACTTC.

The chain is built from TRBV28 and TRBJ2-6, with D possibly TRBD1 on 5 matching bases. Per the germline V gene, CDR1 is MDHEN and CDR2 is SYDVKM. The V gene lost 10 bases and the J gene lost 0 bases, with 13 bases spanning the gap. This CDR3 has 15 amino acids. This CDR3 is CATVRGYSGANVLTF. DNA of the CDR3: TGTGCCACGGTTAGGGGATACTCTGGGGCCAACGTCCTGACTTTC.

J is TRBJ1-2 and V is TRBV5-6; the D is unclear. V shed 0 bases and J shed 5 bases, with 8 bases lying between them. Germline-derived CDR1 and CDR2 are SGHDT and YYEEEE. The CDR3 is 13 residues long. The CDR3 loop is CASSLAGEYGYTF. The CDR3 nucleotides are TGTGCCAGCAGCTTGGCCGGGGAATATGGCTACACCTTC.

This clone was counted a single time. The rearrangement uses TRBV18 and TRBJ2-5; no definite D call. V lost 3 bases, J lost 7 bases, and 12 bases lay in between. The CDR3 runs 13 residues. The germline V gene has CDR1 KGHSH and CDR2 LQKENI. CDR3 in amino acids: CASSPADSRTQYF. CDR3 in DNA: TGTGCCAGCTCACCCGCAGACTCCCGGACCCAGTACTTC.

V and J are TRBV24-1 and TRBJ2-3, with a tentative D call TRBD1 (5 bases). There are 13 residues in the CDR3. V lost 6 bases, J lost 6 bases, and 12 bases lay in between. Per the germline V gene, CDR1 is KGHDR and CDR2 is SFDVKD. CDR3 amino acids: CATSFQGGDTQYF. DNA for the CDR3: TGTGCCACCAGTTTCCAGGGTGGGGATACGCAGTATTTT.

This clone was seen a few times. The chain has TRBV4-1 and TRBJ2-7; 7 bases match TRBD2. The germline gives CDR1 MGHRA, CDR2 YSYEKL. V lost 5 bases and J lost 3; bases outside the gene matches: 10. CDR3 length: 15 amino acids. CDR3 amino acids: CASSSGPAGHYEQYF. For the CDR3, the DNA is TGCGCCAGCAGCTCGGGGCCAGCGGGGCACTACGAGCAGTACTTC.

V is TRBV30 and J is TRBJ2-6, with 8 positions matching TRBD2. The germline CDR1 and CDR2 sequences are GTSNPN and SVGIG (reference sequence). V trimming: 3 bases; J trimming: 1 base; junction bases outside the gene matches: 8. This CDR3 spans 17 amino acids. This CDR3 reads CAWSGRVKLSGANVLTF. The CDR3, as DNA: TGTGCCTGGAGCGGGAGGGTAAAGCTATCTGGGGCCAACGTCCTGACTTTC.

This clone showed up just once. This CDR3 reads CASLTGQGGPYEQYF. DNA for the CDR3: TGTGCCAGCCTTACTGGACAGGGTGGGCCCTACGAGCAGTACTTC. The chain combines TRBV6-5 with TRBJ2-7, with TRBD1 matching over 8 bases. The CDR3 is 15 amino acids. Germline CDR1 MNHEY, CDR2 SVGAGI. V lost 8 bases to trimming and J lost 2 bases; unmatched junction nucleotides: 11.

This clone occurred once. Different DNA sequences within this sample yield the same CDR3. The V and J genes are TRBV24-1 and TRBJ1-4; TRBD1 matches 10 bases. V trimming: 4 bases; J trimming: 6 bases; junction bases outside the gene matches: 4. The CDR3 runs 15 residues. Germline V gene sequence: CDR1 KGHDR, CDR2 SFDVKD. For the CDR3, the DNA is TGTGCCACCAGTGACCCCGGGACAGGGGATGAAAAACTGTTTTTT. Protein product: CATSDPGTGDEKLFF.

This clone has only a few counts. The V call is TRBV6-5, the J call TRBJ1-3; 8 nucleotides agree with TRBD1. Germline CDR1 and CDR2: MNHEY and SVGAGI. The ends lost 4 bases at V and 2 bases at J; junction bases unmatched: 1. This CDR3 region has 14 residues. The CDR3 loop reads CASSSGGAGNTIYF. DNA for the CDR3: TGTGCCAGCAGTTCAGGGGGCGCTGGAAACACCATATATTTT.

This clone appeared a single time. This chain joins TRBV7-6 and TRBJ2-7; 7 positions agree with TRBD2. The CDR3 has 14 residues. V shed 1 base and J 0 bases; nucleotides not matched to a gene: 0. Germline assignment: CDR1 SGHVS and CDR2 FNYEAQ. DNA of the CDR3: TGTGCCAGCAGCTTAGGGGGGGGCTCCTACGAGCAGTACTTC. Translation: CASSLGGGSYEQYF.

This clone was seen just once. The rearrangement joins TRBV5-1 to TRBJ2-3; D gene uncertain. This CDR3 contains 12 residues. From germline, CDR1 is SGHRS and CDR2 YFSETQ. V was cut by 4 bases and J by 2 bases, with 5 bases left in between. Written as DNA, the CDR3 is TGCGCCAGCAGCCTCTTCACAGATACGCAGTATTTT. Its protein product is CASSLFTDTQYF. Full variable domain (outside the CDR3, taken from reference TRBV5-1 and TRBJ2-3): KAGVTQTPRYLIKTRGQQVTLSCSPISGHRSVSWYQQTPGQGLQFLFEYFSETQRNKGNFPGRFSGRQFSNSRSEMNVSTLELGDSALYLCASSLFTDTQYFGPGTRLTVL.

This chain joins TRBV11-3 and TRBJ2-1, with D hard to call. Trimming stripped 1 base from V and 1 base from J, with 8 bases between. The CDR3 covers 15 residues. Germline V lookup: CDR1 SGHNT, CDR2 YENEEA. CDR3 protein: CASSLGQASYNEQFF. The CDR3 DNA reads as TGTGCCAGCAGCTTAGGGCAGGCTTCCTACAATGAGCAGTTCTTC.

The chain links TRBV29-1 to TRBJ2-7, with 7 bases aligning to TRBD1. V lost 0 bases and J lost 6; bases outside the gene matches: 5. The germline V gene encodes CDR1 SQVTM and CDR2 ANQGSEA. This CDR3 has 13 amino acids. CDR3 in amino acids: CSVEDPQGVEQYF. The CDR3 DNA is TGCAGCGTTGAAGATCCTCAGGGGGTCGAGCAGTACTTC.

This clone was observed a single time. This sequence joins TRBV2 and TRBJ1-3; 8 bases are a match to TRBD1. From germline, CDR1 is SNHLY and CDR2 FYNNEI. The CDR3 extends over 16 amino acids. The V and J ends lost 4 bases and 1 base, in that order; junction bases with no gene match: 6. CDR3 nucleotides: TGTGCCAGCAGTGCGACGACAGGGGCTTCTGGAAACACCATATATTTT. Protein sequence: CASSATTGASGNTIYF. The complete variable domain, with remaining parts taken from reference TRBV2 and TRBJ1-3, reads EPEVTQTPSHQVTQMGQEVILRCVPISNHLYFYWYRQILGQKVEFLVSFYNNEISEKSEIFDDQFSVERPDGSNFTLKIRSTKLEDSAMYFCASSATTGASGNTIYFGEGSWLTVV.

The chain is built from TRBV14 and TRBJ2-2, with D maybe TRBD1 (5 bases). This CDR3 contains 18 residues. V lost 1 base and J lost 1, with 16 bases in between. CDR1 is SGHDN, CDR2 FVKESK, per germline. The CDR3 region has the DNA TGTGCCAGCAGCCAAGGAGCCAGGGTTTACTTGAACACCGGGGAGCTGTTTTTT. This codes for CASSQGARVYLNTGELFF.